This passage covers 5 T cell receptor beta chains from one sample sequenced in a study of human T cells and chemical hapten exposure. Time point here: patch test 2, 6 weeks after DPC sensitization. The treatment is: therapeutic diphenylcyclopropenone sensitization with weekly scalp DPC. TCRdb reprocessed the RACE reads via MiXCR and lists one record per CDR3 protein. Of about 42,000 distinct CDR3 sequences in the sample, 8% to 9.5% were seen once. The sample in question was whole blood, obtained in connection with sensitization to the hapten diphenylcyclopropenone (DPC). Source of these receptors: a woman aged 40 to 49 with alopecia areata. Some clones in this sample may be carry-over from other donors' samples.

The rearrangement joins TRBV12-3 or TRBV12-4 to TRBJ2-1; 11 bases align to TRBD1. The CDR3 runs 18 residues. After removal of 5 bases from V and 5 bases from J, the junction contained 14 bases not matched to a gene. CDR3 region: CASSPFRDRGGFHNEQFF. As DNA, the CDR3 is TGTGCCAGCAGTCCATTTCGGGACAGGGGGGGTTTTCACAATGAGCAGTTCTTC.

This clonotype has a count of ten or more. V and J are TRBV10-3 and TRBJ1-5, with a weak D call TRBD1 (6 bases). The V end lost 3 bases, the J end lost 9 bases, and 15 bases lay between the germline ends. The CDR3 is 14 residues long. The germline gives CDR1 ENHRY, CDR2 SYGVKD. CDR3 region: CAISDRGFRAPQHF. Here the CDR3 DNA reads TGTGCCATCAGTGATAGGGGGTTCCGCGCGCCCCAGCATTTT.

The CDR3 protein is CASSQDWDGKLFF. As DNA, the CDR3 is TGTGCCAGCAGCCAAGACTGGGACGGAAAACTGTTTTTT. This rearrangement joins TRBV4-2 to TRBJ1-4; the D gene is possibly TRBD1 (5 bases). Germline CDR1 reads LGHNA; CDR2 reads YNFKEQ. The V end was cut by 0 bases, the J end by 10 bases, with 9 bases between. The CDR3 sequence is 13 residues long.

In its sample, this clonotype was seen many times. This chain connects TRBV7-6 to TRBJ2-5; perhaps D is TRBD1 or TRBD2 (5 bases each). Per the germline V gene, CDR1 is SGHVS and CDR2 is FNYEAQ. Trimming took off 5 bases at V and 1 base at J, with 14 bases between the two ends. The CDR3 extends over 15 amino acids. Here the CDR3 DNA reads TGTGCCAGCAGCCACGGGACCACTATCCAAGAGACCCAGTACTTC. The encoded protein is CASSHGTTIQETQYF. The full variable domain, completed using reference TRBV7-6 and TRBJ2-5, is GAGVSQSPRYKVTKRGQDVALRCDPISGHVSLYWYRQALGQGPEFLTYFNYEAQQDKSGLPNDRFSAERPEGSISTLTIQRTEQRDSAMYRCASSHGTTIQETQYFGPGTRLLVL.

This clonotype was seen ten or more times. The genes are TRBV12-3 or TRBV12-4 and TRBJ2-7, with D perhaps matching TRBD1 (6 bases). V was cut by 0 bases and J by 7 bases, with 16 bases left in between. The CDR3 is made up of 15 amino acids. The CDR3 loop is CASSLATGLRREQYF. For the CDR3, the DNA is TGTGCCAGCAGTTTAGCGACAGGATTGCGGCGGGAGCAGTACTTC.